What follows are 15 T cell receptor beta chains derived from one specimen sequenced in a study of regulatory T cells in long-lasting Graves disease. Time point noted: newly diagnosed GD, antithyroid drugs for less than 3 months. Extracted PBMC RNA gave rise to the TCR library. Arm-PCR of CDR3 regions and iRepertoire HTBI primers were the basis on which TCR beta libraries were built. TCRdb redid the calling of the multiplex PCR reads with MiXCR, one entry per CDR3 protein. Among under 300,000 distinct CDR3 sequences listed, 20% to 25% were seen once. The material sequenced was peripheral blood mononuclear cells (PBMCs), taken at new diagnosis, from a patient treated with antithyroid drugs. These receptors were obtained from a female donor with Graves disease.

This clonotype was recorded a few times. This likely traces to a read error, being one base from a far larger clone. The chain links TRBV2 to TRBJ2-7; either TRBD1 or TRBD2 may supply D (6 bases each). The CDR3 has 16 residues. Germline assignment: CDR1 SNHLY and CDR2 FYNNEI. V lost 0 bases, J lost 7 bases, and 19 bases lay in between. The CDR3 DNA is TGTGCCAGCAGTGAAGCAGGGACACGGGGAGGAAATGAGCAGTACTTC. It encodes CASSEAGTRGGNEQYF.

This clonotype was observed at least ten times. The chain links TRBV20-1 to TRBJ1-5; D is perhaps TRBD1 (5 bases). The V gene's germline CDR1 is DFQATT and CDR2 SNEGSKA (reference sequence). Trimming pared 6 bases from V and 7 bases from J, leaving 19 bases between. The length of the CDR3 is 14 residues. The CDR3 protein is CSANRGGVGQPQHF. DNA for the CDR3: TGCAGTGCAAACCGCGGGGGTGTGGGGCAGCCCCAGCATTTT.

This clonotype was detected ten times or more. This chain connects TRBV20-1 to TRBJ2-1, with TRBD1 matching over 9 bases. The CDR3 covers 13 residues. Trimming took 8 bases from V and 5 from J; bases not matched to a gene: 7. Germline CDR1 DFQATT, CDR2 SNEGSKA (reference sequence). The CDR3 sequence is CSSPGQGNNEQFF. The DNA of the CDR3 is TGCAGTAGCCCGGGACAGGGAAACAATGAGCAGTTCTTC.

This clonotype was recorded at least ten times. V usage is TRBV20-1 and J usage is TRBJ1-1; 9 bases fit TRBD1. V lost 5 bases and J lost 4; bases outside the gene matches: 11. The CDR3 is 15 amino acids. Germline V gene sequence: CDR1 DFQATT, CDR2 SNEGSKA (reference sequence). CDR3 nucleotides: TGCAGTGCTCCGATCCTTGACAGGGGGGGCACTGAAGCTTTCTTT. This translates into CSAPILDRGGTEAFF.

With regard to this clonotype: The CDR3 does not end in the conserved phenylalanine or tryptophan, so this is likely a read error. The chain combines TRBV30 with TRBJ2-5; no reliable D call. Looked up from germline, CDR1 is GTSNPN and CDR2 is SVGIG (reference sequence). This CDR3 is 13 amino acids long. Trimming pared 5 bases from V and 2 bases from J, leaving 12 bases between. As DNA, the CDR3 is TGTGCCTGGTCATCTGGCAGACAAGAGACCCAGTACTCC. Residues: CAWSSGRQETQYS.

This clonotype was observed many times. The chain joins TRBV20-1 to TRBJ2-7; 14 nucleotides match TRBD2. The CDR3 extends over 14 amino acids. With 6 bases clipped from V and 5 bases from J, the junction kept 6 bases outside the gene matches. From germline, CDR1 is DFQATT and CDR2 SNEGSKA (reference sequence). The DNA for the CDR3 is TGCAGTGCCCTGACTAGCGGGGGGGTTCACGAGCAGTACTTC. It translates to CSALTSGGVHEQYF.

The table lists this clonotype with many counts. The chain joins TRBV28 to TRBJ1-5, with D perhaps TRBD1 (5 bases). Germline CDR1 MDHEN, CDR2 SYDVKM. V was shortened by 5 bases and J by 6 bases, with 14 bases between the two germline ends. The CDR3 sequence is 14 residues long. The CDR3 DNA is TGTGCCAGCAGTCCCCCTCAGGGAGGTCAGCCCCAGCATTTT. This gives the protein CASSPPQGGQPQHF.

This clonotype appeared a single time. This likely reflects a read error, since a far larger clone is one base away. J is TRBJ2-5 and V is TRBV5-1; maybe TRBD2 (6 bases). This CDR3 has 17 amino acids. Trimming took 6 bases from V and 11 from J, leaving 32 bases between them. Germline values: CDR1 SGHRS, CDR2 YFSETQ. CDR3 nucleotides: TGCGCCAGCACCCCGGCCATAGCGGCTAGCGTTCGTGGTGAGCAGTACTTC. This codes for CASTPAIAASVRGEQYF.

In regard to this clonotype: It may be a read error: a sequence one base away is much more abundant. The genes are TRBV5-1 and TRBJ1-1; D unresolved. The length of the CDR3 is 14 residues. CDR1 is SGHRS, CDR2 YFSETQ, per germline. Trimming shortened V by 0 bases and J by 5 bases, and 11 bases separated the two germline ends. CDR3 amino acids: CASSLGSTATEAFF. Here the CDR3 DNA reads TGCGCCAGCAGCTTGGGCAGCACGGCTACTGAAGCTTTCTTT.

This clonotype was recorded many times. CDR3 in amino acids: CAIGGLAGEAQETQYF. The DNA of the CDR3 is TGTGCCATCGGCGGACTAGCGGGGGAGGCCCAAGAGACCCAGTACTTC. This rearrangement joins TRBV10-3 to TRBJ2-5; 13 nucleotides line up with TRBD2. The CDR3 sequence is 16 residues long. J lost 1 base, V lost 8 bases, and 7 bases had no gene match. Looked up from germline, CDR1 is ENHRY and CDR2 is SYGVKD.

This clonotype was observed at least ten times. This rearrangement joins TRBV4-3 to TRBJ2-7; D unclear. Deletions cut 0 bases from V and 2 bases from J, with 11 bases between. The CDR3 contains 15 residues. CDR1 LGHNA and CDR2 YSLEER come from the germline V gene. CDR3 DNA: TGCGCCAGCAGCCAAGAGTACCCAACCCCCTACGAGCAGTACTTC. It encodes CASSQEYPTPYEQYF.

This clonotype was recorded a few times. This may be a read error: a much more frequent sequence differs by one nucleotide. Here the CDR3 DNA reads TGTGCCAGCAGTTTAGAACAGGGGAACTATAGCTACACCTTC. Translated: CASSLEQGNYSYTF. The rearrangement joins TRBV28 to TRBJ1-2; 7 nucleotides align to TRBD1. This CDR3 comprises 14 residues. Germline V gene sequence: CDR1 MDHEN, CDR2 SYDVKM.

The chain uses TRBV27 and TRBJ2-7; 7 bases match TRBD1. Germline trimming cut 3 bases from V and 4 bases from J; bases unmatched to any gene: 12. Germline CDR1 and CDR2: MNHEY and SMNVEV (reference sequence). The CDR3 contains 16 residues. The CDR3 coding sequence is TGTGCCAGCAGTTTCCGCATCCCGGGACAGTATTACGAGCAGTACTTC. The encoded protein is CASSFRIPGQYYEQYF.

Concerning this clonotype: It differs at one base from a far larger clone, so likely a read error. V is TRBV5-5 and J is TRBJ2-1; the D is unclear. CDR1 is SGHKS, CDR2 YYEKEE, per germline (reference sequence). The CDR3 has 16 residues. The CDR3 DNA follows: TGCGCCAACAGCTTGGCCCGGCTGGGAACCTACAATGAGCAGTTCTTC. Its translation is CANSLARLGTYNEQFF. Variable domain in full (rest from reference TRBV5-5 and TRBJ2-1): DAGVTQSPTHLIKTRGQQVTLRCSPISGHKSVSWYQQVLGQGPQFIFQYYEKEERGRGNFPDRFSARQFPNYSSELNVNALLLGDSALYLCANSLARLGTYNEQFFGPGTRLTVL.

This clonotype has a handful of counts. The chain has TRBV9 and TRBJ1-1, with no clear D. Germline-derived CDR1 and CDR2 are SGDLS and YYNGEE. V was trimmed by 3 bases and J by 7 bases, leaving 10 bases between them. This CDR3 is built from 12 residues. The CDR3 loop is CASSANKNEAFF. The CDR3 DNA follows: TGTGCCAGCAGCGCAAACAAAAATGAAGCTTTCTTT.